These T cell receptor beta chains were read from a single sample in a study of spatial heterogeneity in lung cancer. From the 5' RACE reads, TCRdb called clonotypes with MiXCR, one entry per CDR3 protein. This table has 17,000 or so distinct CDR3 sequences, roughly 6.2% appearing once. The specimen was lung tumor tissue, collected at surgery. The receptors here all came from a male donor with early-stage non-small cell lung cancer. CDR3s include the opening cysteine and the closing phenylalanine or tryptophan. A D gene is named only where the DNA matches it firmly. Part of the rows lack a size; the others show once, few, many or a class for expanded clones.

d_call | j_call | clone_size | v_call | cdr3_nt | cdr3_aa
- | TRBJ2-5 | many | TRBV2 | TGTGCCAGCATGGTCACAGGGACGAAGACCCAGTACTTC | CASMVTGTKTQYF
- | TRBJ2-1 | few | TRBV6-2/TRBV6-3 | TGTGCCAGCAGCCGACAGTCACTATACTACAATGAGCAGTTCTTC | CASSRQSLYYNEQFF
TRBD1 | TRBJ1-2 | many | TRBV6-5 | TGTGCCAGCAGTTTGGACAGGGATAACTATGGCTACACCTTC | CASSLDRDNYGYTF
- | TRBJ2-2 | few | TRBV7-2 | TGTGCCAGCAGCTTAGGACTCGTGGACACCGGGGAGCTGTTTTTT | CASSLGLVDTGELFF
TRBD2 | TRBJ2-7 | many | TRBV5-1 | TGCGCCAGCAGCAGGCATCCGTCGGGAGCGGGAGACGGGTCCTACGAGCAGTACTTC | CASSRHPSGAGDGSYEQYF
- | TRBJ2-1 | - | TRBV5-4 | TGTGCCAGCAGCTCGGCCTACAATGAGCAGTTCTTC | CASSSAYNEQFF
- | TRBJ2-2 | few | TRBV6-4 | TGTGCCAGCAGAGACACAGTTACCGGGGAGCTGTTTTTT | CASRDTVTGELFF
TRBD1 | TRBJ2-1 | many | TRBV3-1 | TGTGCCAGCAGCCGCCGCACGACAGGGAGCTCCTACAATGAGCAGTTCTTC | CASSRRTTGSSYNEQFF
- | TRBJ2-7 | many | TRBV4-3 | TGCGCCAGCAGCCAAGATAGTAGCAGACACTACGAGCAGTACTTC | CASSQDSSRHYEQYF
TRBD1 | TRBJ2-3 | medium-sized | TRBV11-2 | TGTGCCAGCAGCCCCGGGACAGGGTCAGATACGCAGTATTTT | CASSPGTGSDTQYF